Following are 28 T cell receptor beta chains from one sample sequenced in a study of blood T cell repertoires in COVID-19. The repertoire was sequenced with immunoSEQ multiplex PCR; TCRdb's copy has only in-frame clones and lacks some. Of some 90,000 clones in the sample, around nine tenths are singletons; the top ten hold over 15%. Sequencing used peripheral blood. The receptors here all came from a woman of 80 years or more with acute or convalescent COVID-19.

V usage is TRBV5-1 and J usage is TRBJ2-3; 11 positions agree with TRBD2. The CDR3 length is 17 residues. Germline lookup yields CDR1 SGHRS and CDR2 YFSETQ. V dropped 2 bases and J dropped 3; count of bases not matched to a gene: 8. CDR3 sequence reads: CASSFSGGALGTDTQYF. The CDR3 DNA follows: TGCGCCAGCAGCTTTAGCGGGGGGGCCCTGGGAACAGATACGCAGTATTTT.

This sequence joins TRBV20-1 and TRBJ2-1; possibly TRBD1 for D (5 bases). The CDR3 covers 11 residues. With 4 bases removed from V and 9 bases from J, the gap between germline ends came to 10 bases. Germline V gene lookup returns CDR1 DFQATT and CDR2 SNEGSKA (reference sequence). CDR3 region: CSAIQQGEQFF. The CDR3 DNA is TGCAGTGCTATTCAGCAGGGTGAGCAGTTCTTC.

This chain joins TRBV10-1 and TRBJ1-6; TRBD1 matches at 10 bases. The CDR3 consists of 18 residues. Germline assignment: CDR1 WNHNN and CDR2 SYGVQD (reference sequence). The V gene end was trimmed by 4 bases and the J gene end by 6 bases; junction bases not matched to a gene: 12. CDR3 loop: CASSAPLGQGLGNSPLHF. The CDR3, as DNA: TGCGCCAGCAGTGCCCCCCTGGGACAGGGGCTGGGTAATTCACCCCTCCACTTT.

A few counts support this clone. This CDR3 reads CASSGQGNTEAFF. The CDR3 DNA reads TGTGCCAGCTCAGGACAGGGAAACACTGAAGCTTTCTTT. The chain combines TRBV18 with TRBJ1-1, with 8 bases aligning to TRBD1. This CDR3 comprises 13 residues. V was clipped by 5 bases and J by 2 bases; unmatched bases: 1. CDR1 is KGHSH, CDR2 LQKENI, per germline.

The CDR3 coding sequence is TGTGCCAGTAGTAACAGGTATAGCAATCAGCCCCAGCATTTT. This sequence encodes CASSNRYSNQPQHF. This rearrangement joins TRBV19 to TRBJ1-5, with D tentatively TRBD1 (5 bases). The V gene's germline CDR1 is LNHDA and CDR2 SQIVND (reference sequence). V was pared by 4 bases and J by 0 bases, with 7 bases between. The CDR3 length is 14 residues.

For the CDR3, the DNA is TGTGCCATATCCCCGACAGGGTACTATGGCTACACCTTC. Protein product: CAISPTGYYGYTF. This chain links TRBV19 with TRBJ1-2, with 7 bases fitting TRBD1. From germline, CDR1 is LNHDA and CDR2 SQIVND (reference sequence). Trimming removed 10 bases from V and 3 bases from J; junction bases left unmatched: 8. This CDR3 has 13 amino acids.

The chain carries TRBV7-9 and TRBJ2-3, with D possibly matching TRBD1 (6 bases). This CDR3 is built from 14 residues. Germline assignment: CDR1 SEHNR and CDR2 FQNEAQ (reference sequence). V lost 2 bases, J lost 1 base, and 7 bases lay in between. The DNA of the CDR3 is TGTGCCAGCAGCTTATACAGGGGCACAGATACGCAGTATTTT. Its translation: CASSLYRGTDTQYF.

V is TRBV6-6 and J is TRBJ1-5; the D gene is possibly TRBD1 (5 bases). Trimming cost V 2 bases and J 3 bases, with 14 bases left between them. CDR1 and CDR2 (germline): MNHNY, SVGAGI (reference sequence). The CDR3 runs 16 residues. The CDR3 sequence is CASSYASSRVNQPQHF. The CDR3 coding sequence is TGTGCCAGCAGTTACGCCTCGAGCAGGGTCAATCAGCCCCAGCATTTT.

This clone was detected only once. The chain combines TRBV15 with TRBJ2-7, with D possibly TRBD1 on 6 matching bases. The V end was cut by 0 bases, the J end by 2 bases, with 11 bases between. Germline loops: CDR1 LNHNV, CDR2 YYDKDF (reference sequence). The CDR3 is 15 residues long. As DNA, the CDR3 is TGTGCCACCAGCAGAGAGGGGACACTTACCTACGAGCAGTACTTC. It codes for CATSREGTLTYEQYF. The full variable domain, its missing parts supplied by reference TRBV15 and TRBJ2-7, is DAMVIQNPRYQVTQFGKPVTLSCSQTLNHNVMYWYQQKSSQAPKLLFHYYDKDFNNEADTPDNFQSRRPNTSFCFLDIRSPGLGDTAMYLCATSREGTLTYEQYFGPGTRLTVT.

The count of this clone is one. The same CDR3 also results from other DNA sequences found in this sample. CDR3 residues: CASSLGTAANYGYTF. In DNA, the CDR3 is TGCGCCAGCAGCTTGGGGACAGCAGCTAACTATGGCTACACCTTC. The genes are TRBV5-1 and TRBJ1-2, with D possibly TRBD1 on 6 matching bases. This CDR3 region has 15 residues. Germline lookup yields CDR1 SGHRS and CDR2 YFSETQ. Trimming cost V 0 bases and J 0 bases, with 9 bases left between them.

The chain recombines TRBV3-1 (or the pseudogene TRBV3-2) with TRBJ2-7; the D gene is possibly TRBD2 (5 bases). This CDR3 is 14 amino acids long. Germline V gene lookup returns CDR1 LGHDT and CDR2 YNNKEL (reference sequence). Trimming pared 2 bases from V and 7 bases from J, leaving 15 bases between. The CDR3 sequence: CASSQKSGSGEQYF. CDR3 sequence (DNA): TGTGCCAGCAGCCAAAAGTCGGGGTCCGGAGAGCAGTACTTC.

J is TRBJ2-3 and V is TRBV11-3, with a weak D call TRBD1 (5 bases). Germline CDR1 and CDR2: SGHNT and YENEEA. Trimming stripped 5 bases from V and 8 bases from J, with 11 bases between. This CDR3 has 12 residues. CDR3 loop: CASSIGAATQYF. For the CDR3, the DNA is TGTGCCAGCAGCATAGGGGCTGCTACGCAGTATTTT.

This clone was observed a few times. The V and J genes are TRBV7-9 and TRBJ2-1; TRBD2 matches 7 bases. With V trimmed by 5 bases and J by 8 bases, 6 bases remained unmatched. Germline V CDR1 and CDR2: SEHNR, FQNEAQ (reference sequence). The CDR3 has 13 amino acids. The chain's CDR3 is CASSPDRGDEQFF. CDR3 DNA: TGTGCCAGCAGCCCCGATCGGGGGGATGAGCAGTTCTTC. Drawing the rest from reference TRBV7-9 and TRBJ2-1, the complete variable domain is DTGVSQNPRHKITKRGQNVTFRCDPISEHNRLYWYRQTLGQGPEFLTYFQNEAQLEKSRLLSDRFSAERPKGSFSTLEIQRTEQGDSAMYLCASSPDRGDEQFFGPGTRLTVL.

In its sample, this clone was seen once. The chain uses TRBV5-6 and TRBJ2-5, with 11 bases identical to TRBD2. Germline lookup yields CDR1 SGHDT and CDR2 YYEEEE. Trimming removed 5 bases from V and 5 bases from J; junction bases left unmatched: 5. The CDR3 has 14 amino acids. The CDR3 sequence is CASRELAGGETQYF. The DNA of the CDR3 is TGTGCCAGCAGAGAGCTAGCGGGGGGCGAGACCCAGTACTTC.

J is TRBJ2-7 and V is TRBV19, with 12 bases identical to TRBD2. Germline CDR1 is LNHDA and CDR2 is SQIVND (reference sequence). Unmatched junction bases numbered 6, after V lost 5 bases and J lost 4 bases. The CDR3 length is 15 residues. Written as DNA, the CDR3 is TGTGCCAGTAGTTTCTCTAGCGGGGGGGGATACGAGCAGTACTTC. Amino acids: CASSFSSGGGYEQYF.

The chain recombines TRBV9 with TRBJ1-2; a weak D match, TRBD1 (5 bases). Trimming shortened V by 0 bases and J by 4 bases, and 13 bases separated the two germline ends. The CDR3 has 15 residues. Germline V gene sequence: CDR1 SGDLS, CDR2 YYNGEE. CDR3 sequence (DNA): TGTGCCAGCAGCGTAGAGGCAGGGCGGCCCTATGGCTACACCTTC. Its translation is CASSVEAGRPYGYTF. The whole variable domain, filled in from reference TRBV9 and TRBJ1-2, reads DSGVTQTPKHLITATGQRVTLRCSPRSGDLSVYWYQQSLDQGLQFLIQYYNGEERAKGNILERFSAQQFPDLHSELNLSSLELGDSALYFCASSVEAGRPYGYTFGSGTRLTVV.

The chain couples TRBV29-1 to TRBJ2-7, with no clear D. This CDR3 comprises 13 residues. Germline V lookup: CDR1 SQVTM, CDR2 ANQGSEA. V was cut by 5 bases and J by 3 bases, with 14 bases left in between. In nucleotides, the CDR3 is TGCAGCGTTTTCGACTCCTCCCGCTACGAGCAGTACTTC. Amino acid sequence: CSVFDSSRYEQYF.

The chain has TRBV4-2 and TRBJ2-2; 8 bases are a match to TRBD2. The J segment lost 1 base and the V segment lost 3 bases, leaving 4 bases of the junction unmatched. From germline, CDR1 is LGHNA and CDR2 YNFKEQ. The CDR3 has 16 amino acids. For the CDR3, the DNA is TGTGCCAGCAGCCACAGAGCGGGGGTGAACACCGGGGAGCTGTTTTTT. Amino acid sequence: CASSHRAGVNTGELFF.

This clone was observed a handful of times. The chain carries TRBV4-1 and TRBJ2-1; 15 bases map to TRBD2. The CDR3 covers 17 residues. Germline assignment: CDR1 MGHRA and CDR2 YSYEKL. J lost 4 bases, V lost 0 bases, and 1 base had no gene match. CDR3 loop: CASSQDGTSGGYNEQFF. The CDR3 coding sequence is TGCGCCAGCAGCCAAGATGGGACTAGCGGGGGGTACAATGAGCAGTTCTTC.

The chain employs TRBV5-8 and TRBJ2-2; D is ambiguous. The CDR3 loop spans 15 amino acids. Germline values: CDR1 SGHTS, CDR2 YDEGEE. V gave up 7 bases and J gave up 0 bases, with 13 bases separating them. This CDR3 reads CASLWAAANTGELFF. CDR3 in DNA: TGTGCCAGCTTGTGGGCAGCCGCGAACACCGGGGAGCTGTTTTTT.

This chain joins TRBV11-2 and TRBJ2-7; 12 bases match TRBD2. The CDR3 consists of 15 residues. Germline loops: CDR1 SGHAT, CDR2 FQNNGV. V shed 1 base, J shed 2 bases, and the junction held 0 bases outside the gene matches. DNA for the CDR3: TGTGCCAGCAGCTTAGCTAGCGGGGGGGCCTACGAGCAGTACTTC. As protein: CASSLASGGAYEQYF.

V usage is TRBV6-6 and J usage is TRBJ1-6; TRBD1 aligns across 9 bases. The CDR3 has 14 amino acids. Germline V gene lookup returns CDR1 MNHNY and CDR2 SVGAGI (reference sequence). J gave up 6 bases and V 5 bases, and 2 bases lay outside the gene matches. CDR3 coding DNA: TGTGCCAGCAGTGAGGACAGGGGTAATTCACCCCTCCACTTT. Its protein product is CASSEDRGNSPLHF.

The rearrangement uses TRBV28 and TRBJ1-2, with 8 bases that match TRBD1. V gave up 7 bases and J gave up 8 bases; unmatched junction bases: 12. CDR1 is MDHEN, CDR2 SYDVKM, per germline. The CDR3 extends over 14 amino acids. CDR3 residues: CASTLQGAMDGYTF. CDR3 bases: TGTGCCAGCACGCTTCAGGGGGCCATGGACGGCTACACCTTC.

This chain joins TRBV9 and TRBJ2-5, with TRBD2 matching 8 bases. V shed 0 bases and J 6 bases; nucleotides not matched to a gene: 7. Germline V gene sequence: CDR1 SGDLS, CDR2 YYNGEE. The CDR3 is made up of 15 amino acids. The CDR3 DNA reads TGTGCCAGCAGCGTAGCTGGGACTAGTCCTCAGACCCAGTACTTC. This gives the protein CASSVAGTSPQTQYF.

CDR3 nucleotides: TGTGCCAGCAGTGAAGAAGACAGGGATGGCTACACCTTC. This codes for CASSEEDRDGYTF. V gene TRBV2 combines with J gene TRBJ1-2; 7 bases are shared with TRBD1. The germline CDR1 and CDR2 sequences are SNHLY and FYNNEI. The CDR3 is 13 residues long. The junction had 2 bases not matched to a gene; V was cut back by 1 base and J by 6 bases.

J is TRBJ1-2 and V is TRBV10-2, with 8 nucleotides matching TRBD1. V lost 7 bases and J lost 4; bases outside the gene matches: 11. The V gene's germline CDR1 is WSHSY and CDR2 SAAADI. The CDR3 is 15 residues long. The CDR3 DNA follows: TGCGCCAGCACCCCTGGAGCAGGGGGCTTCTATGGCTACACCTTC. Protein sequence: CASTPGAGGFYGYTF.

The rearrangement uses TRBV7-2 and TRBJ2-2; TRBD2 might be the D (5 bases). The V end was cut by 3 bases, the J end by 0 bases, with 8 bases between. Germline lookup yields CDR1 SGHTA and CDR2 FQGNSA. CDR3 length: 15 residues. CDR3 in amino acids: CASSLRVSNTGELFF. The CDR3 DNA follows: TGTGCCAGCAGCTTGAGGGTCTCGAACACCGGGGAGCTGTTTTTT.

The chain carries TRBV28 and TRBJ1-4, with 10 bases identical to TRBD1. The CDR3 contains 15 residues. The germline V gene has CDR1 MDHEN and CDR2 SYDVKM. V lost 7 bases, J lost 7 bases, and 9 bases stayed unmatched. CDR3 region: CASTSWTGGSEKLFF. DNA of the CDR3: TGTGCCAGCACCTCCTGGACAGGGGGGTCTGAAAAACTGTTTTTT.